Sequencing of this T cell receptor beta chain was carried out in a study of cytomegalovirus exposure and HLA in healthy donors. Both 60 Vbeta primers and 13 Jbeta primers went into the PCR. Generated by immunoSEQ multiplex PCR, the TCRdb table keeps only in-frame clones and is missing some. The sample lists around 170,000 clones; over 70% were seen once. The CDR3 sequence is 16 residues long. CDR1 is MGHRA, CDR2 YSYEKL, per germline. V was trimmed by 0 bases and J by 3 bases, leaving 12 bases between them. Sequencing was carried out using PBMCs. V and J are TRBV4-1 and TRBJ1-5; possibly TRBD1 for D (6 bases). The sequence was obtained from a man between 45 and 60 years old in good health and CMV-seronegative. CDR3: CASSQEGGGINQPQHF. DNA for the CDR3: TGCGCCAGCAGCCAAGAAGGGGGGGGGATCAATCAGCCCCAGCATTTT.